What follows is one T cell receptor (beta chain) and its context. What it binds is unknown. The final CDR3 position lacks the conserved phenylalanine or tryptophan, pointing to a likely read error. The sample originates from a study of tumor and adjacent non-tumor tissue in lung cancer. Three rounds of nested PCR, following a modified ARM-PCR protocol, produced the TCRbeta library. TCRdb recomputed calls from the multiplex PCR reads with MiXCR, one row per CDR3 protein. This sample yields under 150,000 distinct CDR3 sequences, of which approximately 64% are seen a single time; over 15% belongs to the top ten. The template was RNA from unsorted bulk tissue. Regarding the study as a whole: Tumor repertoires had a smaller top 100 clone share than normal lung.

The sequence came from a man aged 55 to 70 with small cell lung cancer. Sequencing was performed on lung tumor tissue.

The CDR3 protein is CVSSSPGTSETQYS. The CDR3, as DNA: TGTGTCAGCAGTTCCCCCGGGACTAGTGAGACCCAGTACTCC. The chain is built from TRBV28 and TRBJ2-5; 8 nucleotides align to TRBD2. Germline CDR1 is MDHEN and CDR2 is SYDVKM. CDR3 length equals 14 residues.